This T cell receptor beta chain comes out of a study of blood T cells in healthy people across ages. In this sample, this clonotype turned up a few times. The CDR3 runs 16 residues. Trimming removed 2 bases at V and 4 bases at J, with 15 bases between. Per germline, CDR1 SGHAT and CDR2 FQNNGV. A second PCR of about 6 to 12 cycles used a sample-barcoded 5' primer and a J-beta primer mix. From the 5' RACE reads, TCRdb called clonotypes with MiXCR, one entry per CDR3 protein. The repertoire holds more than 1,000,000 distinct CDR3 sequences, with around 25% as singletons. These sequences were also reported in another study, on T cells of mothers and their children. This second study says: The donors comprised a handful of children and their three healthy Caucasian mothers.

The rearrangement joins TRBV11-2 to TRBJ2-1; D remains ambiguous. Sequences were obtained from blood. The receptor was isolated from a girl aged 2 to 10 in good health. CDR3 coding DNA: TGTGCCAGCAGCTTACCGCTATCAGCTCCGTACAATGAGCAGTTCTTC. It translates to CASSLPLSAPYNEQFF.